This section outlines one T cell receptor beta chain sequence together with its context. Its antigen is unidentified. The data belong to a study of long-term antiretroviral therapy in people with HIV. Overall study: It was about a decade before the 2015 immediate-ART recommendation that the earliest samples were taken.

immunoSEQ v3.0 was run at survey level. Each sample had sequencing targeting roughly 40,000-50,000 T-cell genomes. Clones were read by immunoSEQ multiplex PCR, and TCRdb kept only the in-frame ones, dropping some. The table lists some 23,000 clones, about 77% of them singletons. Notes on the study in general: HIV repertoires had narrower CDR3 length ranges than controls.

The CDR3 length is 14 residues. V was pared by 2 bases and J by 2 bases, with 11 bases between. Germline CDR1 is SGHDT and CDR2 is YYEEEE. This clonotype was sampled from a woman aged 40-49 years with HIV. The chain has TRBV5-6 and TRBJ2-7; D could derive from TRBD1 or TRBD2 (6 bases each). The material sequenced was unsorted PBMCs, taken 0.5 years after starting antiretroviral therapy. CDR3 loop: CASSFGRGPYEQYF. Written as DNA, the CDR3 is TGTGCCAGCAGCTTTGGTCGGGGGCCCTACGAGCAGTACTTC.